This TCR beta chain came from a study of OX40 agonist ivuxolimab in advanced cancers. Context from the whole study: Ivuxolimab, which targeted the costimulatory receptor OX40 (CD134), was an agonistic, fully human IgG2 monoclonal antibody. Intravenous ivuxolimab was administered to patients every 2 weeks at six dose levels: 0.01, 0.1, 0.3, 1.5, 3 and 10 mg/kg. Of the roughly 54 dose-escalation patients, hepatocellular carcinoma was present in around 20, melanoma in roughly 15, renal cell carcinoma in 9 and head and neck cancer in 9. In the dose-escalation cohort, approximately 83% of patients were male, and the mean age was around 65 years with a range of about 20 to 80. Patients were allowed to have had prior anti-PD-1, anti-PD-L1 or anti-CTLA-4 therapy, and roughly 40% of the dose-escalation patients had been treated with checkpoint inhibitors. Partial responses occurred in three dose-escalation patients, of whom one had hepatocellular carcinoma and two had cutaneous melanoma. Peripheral TCRbeta sequencing aimed to test whether ivuxolimab altered TCR sequence diversity and caused clonal T-cell expansion. The paper covers the monotherapy dose-escalation part of the phase I ivuxolimab trial, which included N of about 50 patients.

Patients with a history of autoimmune disease or receiving systemic immunosuppression were excluded from the trial. In every dose cohort, peripheral blood was drawn for TCR sequencing at baseline, cycle 4 day 1, and cycle 7 day 1. The samples were taken from a phase I, first-in-human, multicenter, open-label dose-escalation trial of ivuxolimab. The trial enrolled adults with locally advanced or metastatic head and neck squamous cell, hepatocellular, melanoma or renal cell carcinoma. CD4+ and CD8+ T cells were sorted separately from peripheral blood before TCR sequencing. From the germline V gene (reference sequence), CDR1 is LNHDA and CDR2 is SQIVND. The CDR3 starts with the cysteine, ends with the phenylalanine, and has 15 residues. Only the CDR3 part of the read is kept: 45 bases, read in frame from the first base. V was cut back by 7 bases and J by 0 bases, leaving a gap of 13 bases between them.

Overall study results and their limits: At doses from 0.1 to 3.0 mg/kg, clonal expansion was seen in both CD4+ and CD8+ blood T cells between baseline and week 6. Low levels of normalized T-cell clonal expansion were also seen in some nonresponding patients. The antigen specificity of the clonally expanded peripheral T cells was not determined. After ivuxolimab, CD8+ T cells had more expanded clones than CD4+ T cells on average. In the 0.1-3.0 mg/kg groups, partial responders were among the patients with the lowest normalized peripheral clonal expansion, particularly in CD8+ T cells.

For sequencing of the TCRbeta CDR3 region, genomic DNA was extracted from the sorted cells. The immunoSEQ Assay was used for sequencing of TCRbeta CDR3 regions. TCRdb mirrors the immuneACCESS table, restricted to in-frame sequences. Some clones are absent from its copies; in checked studies, under half trace to an unresolved V gene, and the reason for the others is unknown. Within this sample are about 32,000 clones, with 80% to 85% of them counted one time only. Around 21% of the sample lies in the top ten. As regards this clone: The target of this receptor is not known. No base quality information exists; no much larger clone differs at one position.

The input for sequencing was CD4+ or CD8+ T cells sorted from blood, taken in a trial of the OX40 agonist ivuxolimab. The chain is assembled from TRBV19 and TRBJ1-5, with the D gene call left open. This receptor was taken from an adult with an advanced solid tumor such as melanoma, head and neck, liver or kidney cancer. The sequenced DNA: TGTGCCAGTAACGCCGGACGATATAGCAATCAGCCCCAGCATTTT. This encodes CASNAGRYSNQPQHF.